What follows is one TCR beta chain and its context. The data were taken from a study of CD8 T cell repertoires and HIV-1 epitope variants. Study context: Twenty-five autologous and known Gag and Nef epitope variant peptides each stimulated T cells separately.

V was clipped by 5 bases and J by 1 base, with 20 bases between them. The CDR3 sequence is 17 residues long. The germline gives CDR1 MDHEN, CDR2 SYDVKM. The table came from immunoSEQ multiplex PCR; TCRdb's copy has only in-frame clones and leaves some out. The data hold some 100,000 clones, with roughly 80% observed a single time. The sequenced material came from uncultured baseline CD8+ T cells from peripheral blood mononuclear cells (PBMCs). V gene TRBV28 combines with J gene TRBJ1-2; the D is unclear. The clonotype comes from a male donor with HIV. CDR3 region: CASSLSRTRTFNYGYTF. Here the CDR3 DNA reads TGTGCCAGCAGTCTCTCAAGGACGAGAACCTTTAACTATGGCTACACCTTC.